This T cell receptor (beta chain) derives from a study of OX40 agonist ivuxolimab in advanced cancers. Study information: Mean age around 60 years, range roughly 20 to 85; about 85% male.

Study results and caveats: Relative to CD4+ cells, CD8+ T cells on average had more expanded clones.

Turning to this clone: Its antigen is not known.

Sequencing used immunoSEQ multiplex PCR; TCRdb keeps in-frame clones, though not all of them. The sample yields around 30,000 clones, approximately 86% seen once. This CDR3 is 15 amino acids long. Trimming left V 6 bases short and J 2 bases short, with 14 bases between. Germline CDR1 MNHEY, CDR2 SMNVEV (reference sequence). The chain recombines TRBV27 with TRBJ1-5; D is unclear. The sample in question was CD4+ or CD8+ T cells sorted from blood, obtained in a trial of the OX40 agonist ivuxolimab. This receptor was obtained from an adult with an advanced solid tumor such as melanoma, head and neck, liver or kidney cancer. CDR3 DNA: TGTGCCAGCAGCCTGACGGGGAGTGGCAATCAGCCCCAGCATTTT. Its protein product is CASSLTGSGNQPQHF.